This T cell receptor beta chain originates from a study of vaccination and CD4 T cells after COVID-19. Germline V CDR1 and CDR2: SNHLY, FYNNEI. The CDR3 extends over 14 amino acids. J lost 3 bases, V lost 8 bases, and 5 bases had no gene match. Turning to this clonotype: Its antigen is not known.

The Oncomine TCR Beta short-read assay was applied to DNA of cultured CD4+ T cells. One entry per CDR3 protein, called by TCRdb with MiXCR from the PCR reads. Of over 8,000 distinct CDR3 sequences listed, around two thirds are singletons. Noted treatment: roughly 10-day PBMC culture with coronavirus spike peptide pools or control peptides (ViraFEST assay). The V call is TRBV2, the J call TRBJ2-2; 8 bases match TRBD1. The material sequenced was CD4+ T cells from blood, cultured in vitro. This TCR derives from a human donor who had recovered from COVID-19. CDR3 sequence: CASLDRVDTGELFF. DNA for the CDR3: TGTGCCAGCTTGGACAGGGTTGACACCGGGGAGCTGTTTTTT.